This TCR beta chain was documented in a study of technical replicates of blood from four donors. Method: immunoSEQ multiplex PCR; TCRdb's copy keeps in-frame clones and lacks some. Of some 91,000 clones in the sample, roughly 95% are singletons; the top ten hold approximately 0.22%. This TCR was recovered from a human donor in good health. The sample was T cells isolated from PBMCs.

CDR3 DNA sequence: TGTGCCAGCAGCTCACAGGGTTATAACACTGAAGCTTTCTTT. Its translation is CASSSQGYNTEAFF. The V and J genes are TRBV7-3 and TRBJ1-1; tentatively, D is TRBD1 (6 bases). Germline V lookup: CDR1 SGHTA, CDR2 FQGTGA. The V gene lost 4 bases and the J gene lost 2 bases, with 11 bases spanning the gap. The CDR3 loop spans 14 amino acids.